These 25 T cell receptor beta chains were sequenced from one sample in a study of beta chain features in type 1 diabetes. What these receptors recognize is not known. General study results and limits: TCRB CDR3s were moderately but significantly shorter in Type 1 diabetes patients in all four CD4+ subsets.

Every bit of the isolated RNA underwent reverse transcription, so sequencing read expressed TCRB transcripts. Sequencing used immunoSEQ multiplex PCR; TCRdb keeps in-frame clones, though not all of them. The sample includes fewer than 450,000 clones, roughly 14% of them seen just once. The specimen was naive CD4+ T cells from blood. The receptors stem from a woman aged 18-29 years with type 1 diabetes.

CDR3 in DNA: TGTGCCTGGAGTGTACAGGTGGAGACCCAGTACTTC. This codes for CAWSVQVETQYF. The rearrangement links TRBV30 to TRBJ2-5, with a tentative D call TRBD1 (5 bases). V gave up 0 bases and J gave up 5 bases, with 7 bases separating them. Germline V gene sequence: CDR1 GTSNPN, CDR2 SVGIG (reference sequence). CDR3 length: 12 residues.

The rearrangement links TRBV5-1 to TRBJ2-7; TRBD2 matches 7 bases. The CDR3 is made up of 15 amino acids. The V segment lost 4 bases and the J segment 2 bases; nucleotides outside the gene matches: 9. CDR1 and CDR2 from the germline V gene are SGHRS and YFSETQ. CDR3: CASSTVAGNAYEQYF. The DNA for the CDR3 is TGCGCCAGCAGCACCGTAGCGGGTAACGCCTACGAGCAGTACTTC.

The chain combines TRBV30 with TRBJ2-5; 8 bases are shared with TRBD1. The J call is uncertain, as TRBJ2-7 better fits the DNA end. Germline CDR1 GTSNPN, CDR2 SVGIG (reference sequence). This CDR3 comprises 14 residues. CDR3 region: CAWGGTGSSYEQYF. The CDR3 bases are TGTGCCTGGGGGGGGACAGGAAGTTCCTACGAGCAGTACTTC.

This clone was detected only a few times. This chain joins TRBV10-3 and TRBJ2-5; D gene ambiguous. This CDR3 is 12 amino acids long. Deletions cut 4 bases from V and 1 base from J, with 4 bases between. CDR1 and CDR2 (germline): ENHRY, SYGVKD. CDR3 residues: CAISGSQETQYF. In DNA form, the CDR3 reads TGTGCCATCAGTGGCAGCCAAGAGACCCAGTACTTC.

This rearrangement joins TRBV5-6 to TRBJ2-1; TRBD1 is a possible D gene (5 bases). Looked up from germline, CDR1 is SGHDT and CDR2 is YYEEEE. This CDR3 is 13 amino acids long. Trimming removed 4 bases at V and 4 bases at J, with 9 bases between. CDR3 nucleotides: TGTGCCAGCAGCCAGGGTTATTACAATGAGCAGTTCTTC. Residues: CASSQGYYNEQFF.

This clone showed up just a few times. This chain joins TRBV30 and TRBJ1-1; the D is unclear. V was pared by 6 bases and J by 1 base, with 9 bases between. This CDR3 spans 12 amino acids. The V gene's germline CDR1 is GTSNPN and CDR2 SVGIG (reference sequence). CDR3 in DNA: TGTGCCTGCAGTACAGCGAACACTGAAGCTTTCTTT. It codes for CACSTANTEAFF.

The CDR3 reads CASSLFAGGPYEQYF. CDR3 nucleotide sequence: TGTGCCAGCAGCTTGTTTGCGGGAGGTCCCTACGAGCAGTACTTC. The chain is built from TRBV4-2 and TRBJ2-7, with 8 bases lining up with TRBD2. After removal of 5 bases from V and 2 bases from J, the junction contained 8 bases not matched to a gene. CDR1 and CDR2 from the germline V gene are LGHNA and YNFKEQ. This CDR3 is 15 amino acids long.

V is TRBV25-1 and J is TRBJ2-5; D unclear. The germline V gene has CDR1 MGHDK and CDR2 SYGVNS. V dropped 6 bases and J dropped 1 base, with 9 bases sitting between them. This CDR3 is 13 amino acids long. CDR3 protein: CASSRQTQETQYF. The CDR3 DNA reads as TGTGCCAGCAGCCGACAAACCCAAGAGACCCAGTACTTC.

The rearrangement links TRBV28 to TRBJ2-7; D is unclear. The CDR3 loop spans 15 amino acids. Trimming took off 8 bases at V and 3 bases at J, with 20 bases between the two ends. CDR1 MDHEN and CDR2 SYDVKM come from the germline V gene. CDR3 amino acids: CASSFLLYTLYEQYF. CDR3 nucleotide sequence: TGTGCCAGCTCCTTTCTTCTTTACACCCTCTACGAGCAGTACTTC.

The V call is TRBV5-4, the J call TRBJ2-2; 7 nucleotides agree with TRBD1. Unmatched junction bases numbered 7, after V lost 1 base and J lost 7 bases. CDR1 and CDR2 from the germline V gene are SGHNT and YYREEE (reference sequence). This CDR3 contains 15 residues. The CDR3 sequence: CASSLTTGVGGELFF. The CDR3 nucleotides read TGTGCCAGCAGCTTGACAACAGGGGTTGGCGGGGAGCTGTTTTTT.

The chain carries TRBV7-9 and TRBJ2-1; 7 bases align to TRBD1. CDR1 is SEHNR and CDR2 is FQNEAQ in the germline V gene (reference sequence). The CDR3 has 13 amino acids. The V segment lost 5 bases and the J segment 7 bases; nucleotides outside the gene matches: 5. CDR3 region: CASSTRQGNEQFF. The CDR3 DNA reads as TGTGCCAGCAGCACCCGACAGGGTAATGAGCAGTTCTTC.

In its sample, this clone was seen a few times. The rearrangement joins TRBV18 to TRBJ2-3; 11 nucleotides match TRBD1. Germline V lookup: CDR1 KGHSH, CDR2 LQKENI. This CDR3 contains 16 residues. The V and J ends lost 1 base and 5 bases, in that order; junction bases with no gene match: 5. As DNA, the CDR3 is TGTGCCAGCTCACCACGACGGACAGGGGGCTTAGATACGCAGTATTTT. Translating it yields CASSPRRTGGLDTQYF.

The chain uses TRBV6-1 and TRBJ2-5, with 9 bases identical to TRBD1. The CDR3 length is 14 residues. Germline assignment: CDR1 MNHNS and CDR2 SASEGT. Losses at the gene ends were 3 bases for V and 6 bases for J; bases not matched to a gene: 5. CDR3 nucleotide sequence: TGTGCCAGCAGTGACACAGGGGGCGGGCAGACCCAGTACTTC. Translating it yields CASSDTGGGQTQYF.

V gene TRBV21-1 combines with J gene TRBJ2-5; TRBD2 is the table's D call and was not checked against the DNA. TRBV21-1 is shown as a pseudogene. The CDR3 is 17 amino acids. The CDR3 nucleotides are TGTGCCAGCAGCATACCCGGGACTAGCGGAGACAGGGAGACCCAGTACTTC. Translation: CASSIPGTSGDRETQYF.

The CDR3: CASSYTTLLAGGETQYF. For the CDR3, the DNA is TGTGCCAGCAGCTACACTACCCTCCTAGCGGGGGGGGAGACCCAGTACTTC. This chain uses TRBV7-9 with TRBJ2-5, with 12 positions matching TRBD2. Germline V gene sequence: CDR1 SEHNR, CDR2 FQNEAQ (reference sequence). CDR3 length: 17 residues. V shed 4 bases, J shed 5 bases, and the junction held 11 bases outside the gene matches.

The chain uses TRBV7-9 and TRBJ2-1; a possible D gene is TRBD2 (6 bases). The length of the CDR3 is 13 residues. With 4 bases removed from V and 9 bases from J, the gap between germline ends came to 13 bases. Germline loops: CDR1 SEHNR, CDR2 FQNEAQ (reference sequence). The CDR3 nucleotides read TGTGCCAGCAGCTCCCCTAGCGTCAGTGAGCAGTTCTTC. It translates to CASSSPSVSEQFF.

A few counts support this clone. The chain joins TRBV18 to TRBJ2-7; 12 bases are shared with TRBD1. The trim removed 2 bases at V and 8 bases at J, leaving 10 bases unmatched. Germline values: CDR1 KGHSH, CDR2 LQKENI. The CDR3 has 16 residues. The CDR3 is CASSPGTGTGGLKQYF. The DNA of the CDR3 is TGTGCCAGCTCACCAGGGACCGGGACAGGGGGCCTTAAGCAGTACTTC.

Only a few counts were recorded for this clone. The sample contains more than one DNA sequence encoding this CDR3. V gene TRBV7-9 combines with J gene TRBJ2-5; D gene uncertain. Germline lookup yields CDR1 SEHNR and CDR2 FQNEAQ (reference sequence). The V gene lost 4 bases and the J gene lost 5 bases, with 5 bases spanning the gap. The CDR3 contains 11 residues. The CDR3 nucleotides read TGTGCCAGCAGCTCCGTTGAGACCCAGTACTTC. Translated: CASSSVETQYF.

The J gene is TRBJ2-7, the V gene TRBV5-4, with 11 nucleotides matching TRBD1. The CDR3 spans 16 residues. V shed 0 bases and J 1 base; nucleotides not matched to a gene: 3. Germline assignment: CDR1 SGHNT and CDR2 YYREEE (reference sequence). In DNA form, the CDR3 reads TGTGCCAGCAGCTTGGCGGGGACAGGGGGGTCCTACGAGCAGTACGTC. Its translation is CASSLAGTGGSYEQYV.

This chain connects TRBV19 to TRBJ2-5, with D perhaps TRBD2 (5 bases). With 4 bases removed from V and 4 bases from J, the gap between germline ends came to 13 bases. The V gene's germline CDR1 is LNHDA and CDR2 SQIVND (reference sequence). This CDR3 comprises 14 residues. The CDR3 region is CASSTPGKAETQYF. DNA of the CDR3: TGTGCCAGTAGTACCCCGGGGAAGGCAGAGACCCAGTACTTC.

The CDR3 nucleotides are TGTGCCAGCTCACCACAAGGGACAGGGATCAATGAGCAGTTCTTC. This gives the protein CASSPQGTGINEQFF. The chain couples TRBV18 to TRBJ2-1, with 9 bases fitting TRBD1. Trimming at V came to 1 base and at J to 6 bases, leaving 4 bases not matched to a gene. The germline V gene has CDR1 KGHSH and CDR2 LQKENI. This CDR3 is built from 15 residues.

This clone was seen a few times. The chain employs TRBV18 and TRBJ2-3; D possibly corresponds to TRBD2 (6 bases). There are 15 residues in the CDR3. Deletions cut 2 bases from V and 3 bases from J, with 12 bases between. Germline V gives CDR1 KGHSH, CDR2 LQKENI. CDR3 residues: CASSPRTKGTDTQYF. Written as DNA, the CDR3 is TGTGCCAGCTCACCAAGGACTAAGGGAACAGATACGCAGTATTTT.

This clone turned up a few times. The genes are TRBV18 and TRBJ1-1; TRBD1 aligns across 7 bases. V trimming: 2 bases; J trimming: 6 bases; junction bases outside the gene matches: 0. This CDR3 contains 12 residues. Germline lookup yields CDR1 KGHSH and CDR2 LQKENI. CDR3: CASSPDRAEAFF. CDR3 DNA sequence: TGTGCCAGCTCACCAGACAGGGCTGAAGCTTTCTTT. Variable domain in full (rest from reference TRBV18 and TRBJ1-1): NAGVMQNPRHLVRRRGQEARLRCSPMKGHSHVYWYRQLPEEGLKFMVYLQKENIIDESGMPKERFSAEFPKEGPSILRIQQVVRGDSAAYFCASSPDRAEAFFGQGTRLTVV.

The chain uses TRBV7-6 and TRBJ2-1; the D gene is possibly TRBD1 (5 bases). The CDR3 is 13 residues long. V dropped 1 base and J dropped 7 bases, with 8 bases sitting between them. Germline V gives CDR1 SGHVS, CDR2 FNYEAQ. CDR3: CASSLEAGNEQFF. The CDR3 nucleotides read TGTGCCAGCAGCTTAGAGGCAGGGAATGAGCAGTTCTTC.

The gene calls are TRBV5-4 and TRBJ1-2; D is possibly TRBD1 (6 bases). Germline V CDR1 and CDR2: SGHNT, YYREEE (reference sequence). Trimming removed 0 bases from V and 7 bases from J, with 16 bases in between. The CDR3 is 15 amino acids. In DNA form, the CDR3 reads TGTGCCAGCAGCTTGGCCGGGGGGGGCGCGTTTGGCTACACCTTC. Translation gives CASSLAGGGAFGYTF.